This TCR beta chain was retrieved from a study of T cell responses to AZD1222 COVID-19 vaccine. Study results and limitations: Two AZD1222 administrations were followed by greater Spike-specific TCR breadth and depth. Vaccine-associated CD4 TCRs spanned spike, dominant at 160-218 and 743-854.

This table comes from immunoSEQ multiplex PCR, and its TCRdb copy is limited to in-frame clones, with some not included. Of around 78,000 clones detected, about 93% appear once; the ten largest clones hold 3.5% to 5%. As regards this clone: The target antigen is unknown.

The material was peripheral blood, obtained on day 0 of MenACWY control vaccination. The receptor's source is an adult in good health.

Here the CDR3 reads CASSPLGLAGGPYNEQFF. CDR3 in DNA: TGTGCCAGCAGCCCACTGGGGCTAGCGGGAGGCCCCTACAATGAGCAGTTCTTC. The V gene is TRBV7-6, the J gene TRBJ2-1, with 11 nucleotides matching TRBD2. This CDR3 contains 18 residues. Trimming removed 5 bases from V and 2 bases from J; junction bases left unmatched: 11. In germline, CDR1 is SGHVS, CDR2 FNYEAQ.